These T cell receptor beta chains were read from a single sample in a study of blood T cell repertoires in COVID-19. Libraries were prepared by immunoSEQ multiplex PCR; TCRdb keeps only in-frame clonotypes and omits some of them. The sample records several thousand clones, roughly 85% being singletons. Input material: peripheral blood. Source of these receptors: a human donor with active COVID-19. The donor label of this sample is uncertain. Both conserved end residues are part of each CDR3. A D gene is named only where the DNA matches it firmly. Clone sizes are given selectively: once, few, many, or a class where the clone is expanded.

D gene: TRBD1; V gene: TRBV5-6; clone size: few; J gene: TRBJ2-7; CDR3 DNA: TGTGCCAGCAGCTGGGACAGGGCCTCCTACGAGCAGTACTTC; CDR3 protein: CASSWDRASYEQYF
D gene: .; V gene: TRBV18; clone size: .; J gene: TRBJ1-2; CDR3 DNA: TGTGCCAGCTCACTTCAGGGTAACTATGGCTACACCTTC; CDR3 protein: CASSLQGNYGYTF
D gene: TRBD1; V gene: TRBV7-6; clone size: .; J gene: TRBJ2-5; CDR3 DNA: TGTGCCAGCAGCTTATTTCAGGGGGCGCGGGAGACCCAGTACTTC; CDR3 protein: CASSLFQGARETQYF
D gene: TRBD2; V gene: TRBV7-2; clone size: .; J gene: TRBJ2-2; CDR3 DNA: TGTGCCAGCAGCTTCCAGCGGGGGGGGAACACCGGGGAGCTGTTTTTT; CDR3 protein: CASSFQRGGNTGELFF
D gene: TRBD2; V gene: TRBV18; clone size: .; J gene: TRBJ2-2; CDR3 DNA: TGTGCCAGCTCACCCTCTAGCGGGAAGAACACCGGGGAGCTGTTTTTT; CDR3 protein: CASSPSSGKNTGELFF
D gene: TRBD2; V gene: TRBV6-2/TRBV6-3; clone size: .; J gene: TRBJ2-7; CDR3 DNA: TGTGCCAGCAGTCGGACTAGCGGATCCTACGAGCAGTACTTC; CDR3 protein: CASSRTSGSYEQYF
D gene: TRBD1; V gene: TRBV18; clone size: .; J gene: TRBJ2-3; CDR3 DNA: TGTGCCAGCTCACGGACAGGGGGGACAGATACGCAGTATTTT; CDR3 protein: CASSRTGGTDTQYF
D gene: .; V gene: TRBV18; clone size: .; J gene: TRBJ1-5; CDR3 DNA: TGTGCCAGCTCAGCCACAGGGACGGTTCAGCCCCAGCATTTT; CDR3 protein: CASSATGTVQPQHF
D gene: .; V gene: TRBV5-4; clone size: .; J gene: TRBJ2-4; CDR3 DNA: TGTGCCAGCAGCCCCGCACAGCAAAGCCACAAAAACATTCAGTACTTC; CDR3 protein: CASSPAQQSHKNIQYF
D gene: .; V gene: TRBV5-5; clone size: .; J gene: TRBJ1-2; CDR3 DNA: TGTGCCAGCAGCTTTGAGGGAGCTAATGGCTACACCTTC; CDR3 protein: CASSFEGANGYTF
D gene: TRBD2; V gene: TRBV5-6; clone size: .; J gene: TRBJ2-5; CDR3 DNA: TGTGCCAGCAGCGTCGCTAGCGGGGGCCAAGAGACCCAGTACTTC; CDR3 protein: CASSVASGGQETQYF
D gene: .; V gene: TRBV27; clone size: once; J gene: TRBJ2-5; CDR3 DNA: TGTGCCAGCAGTCCCATTGGGAGGATTCAAGAGACCCAGTACTTC; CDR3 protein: CASSPIGRIQETQYF
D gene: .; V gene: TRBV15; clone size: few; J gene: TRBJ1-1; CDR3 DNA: TGTGCCACCAGCAGAGACCCAACCGTACCGGACAGGAACACTGAAGCTTTCTTT; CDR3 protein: CATSRDPTVPDRNTEAFF
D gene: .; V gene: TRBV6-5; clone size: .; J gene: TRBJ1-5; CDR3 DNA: TGTGCCAGCAGTTCGTCGGGGGGAGGTAATCAGCCCCAGCATTTT; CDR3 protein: CASSSSGGGNQPQHF
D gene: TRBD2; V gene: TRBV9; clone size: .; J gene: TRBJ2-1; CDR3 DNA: TGTGCCAGCAGCTCGGCCGGGACTAGCGTTAGTGAGCAGTTCTTC; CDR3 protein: CASSSAGTSVSEQFF
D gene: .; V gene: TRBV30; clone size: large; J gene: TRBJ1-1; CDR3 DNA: TGTGCCTGGCAGTATTTGGAGGTTGGGACAACTGAAGCTTTCTTT; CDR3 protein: CAWQYLEVGTTEAFF
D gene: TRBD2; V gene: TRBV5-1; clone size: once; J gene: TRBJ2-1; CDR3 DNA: TGCGCCAGCAGCTTGGCCCCTAGCGGGACAAGGGTGAATGAGCAGTTCTTC; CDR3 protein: CASSLAPSGTRVNEQFF
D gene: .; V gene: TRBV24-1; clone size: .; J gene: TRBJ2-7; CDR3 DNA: TGTGCCACCAACTCAGGGGGGCCGGGCTCCTACGAGCAGTACTTC; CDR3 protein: CATNSGGPGSYEQYF
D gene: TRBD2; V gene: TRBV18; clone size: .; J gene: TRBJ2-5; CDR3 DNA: TGTGCCAGCTCACCACAAGGAGTAGCGGGACCTCCGTACCAAGAGACCCAGTACTTC; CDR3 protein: CASSPQGVAGPPYQETQYF
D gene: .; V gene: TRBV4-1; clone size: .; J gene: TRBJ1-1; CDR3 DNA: TGCGCCAGCAGCCAACCACAGGAAACGAACACTGAAGCTTTCTTT; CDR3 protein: CASSQPQETNTEAFF
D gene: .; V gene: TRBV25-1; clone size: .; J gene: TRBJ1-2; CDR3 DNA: TGTGCCAGCCAGGGAAATGACTATGGCTACACCTTC; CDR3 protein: CASQGNDYGYTF
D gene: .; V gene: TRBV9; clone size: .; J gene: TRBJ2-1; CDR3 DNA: TGTGCCAGCAGCGATAGGGGGGGACTGGCCTACAATGAGCAGTTCTTC; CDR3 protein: CASSDRGGLAYNEQFF
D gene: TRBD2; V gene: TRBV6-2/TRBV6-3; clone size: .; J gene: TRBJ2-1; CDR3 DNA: TGTGCCAGCAGTGAGAGGACTAGCGGGAGCCGATACAATGAGCAGTTCTTC; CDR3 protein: CASSERTSGSRYNEQFF
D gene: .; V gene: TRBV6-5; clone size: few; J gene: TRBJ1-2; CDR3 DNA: TGTGCCAGCACCCGGGGAGAGAACAGTCCTTATGGCTACACCTTC; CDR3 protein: CASTRGENSPYGYTF
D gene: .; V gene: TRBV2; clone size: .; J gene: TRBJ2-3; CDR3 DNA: TGTGCCAGCAGAGAAGGGGCCAGCACAGATACGCAGTATTTT; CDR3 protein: CASREGASTDTQYF
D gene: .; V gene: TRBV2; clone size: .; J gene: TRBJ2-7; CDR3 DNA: TGTGCCAGCACTTCGACAGTCGAGCAGTACTTC; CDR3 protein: CASTSTVEQYF
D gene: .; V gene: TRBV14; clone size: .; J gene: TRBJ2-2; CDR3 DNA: TGTGCCAGCAGCCAAGATTTGACAGGCCACACCGGGGAGCTGTTTTTT; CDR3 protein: CASSQDLTGHTGELFF
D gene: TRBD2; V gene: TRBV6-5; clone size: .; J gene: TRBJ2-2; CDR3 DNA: TGTGCCAGCAGTTTGGGACTAGCGGTCCAGGGGGAGCTGTTTTTT; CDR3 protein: CASSLGLAVQGELFF
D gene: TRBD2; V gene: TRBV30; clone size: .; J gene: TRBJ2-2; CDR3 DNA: TGTGCCTGGATCGGAGCGGGGGGGCCCATCGGGGAGCTGTTTTTT; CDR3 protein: CAWIGAGGPIGELFF
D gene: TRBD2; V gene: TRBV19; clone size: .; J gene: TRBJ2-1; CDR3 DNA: TGTGCCAGTAGGCCTAGCGGGAGGGTCAATGAGCAGTTCTTC; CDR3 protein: CASRPSGRVNEQFF
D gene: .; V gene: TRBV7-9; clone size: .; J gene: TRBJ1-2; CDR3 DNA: TGTGCCAGCAGCTTAATTGGGTTGGGCGATGGCTACACCTTC; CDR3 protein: CASSLIGLGDGYTF
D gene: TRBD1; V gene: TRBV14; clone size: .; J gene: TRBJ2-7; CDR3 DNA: TGTGCCAGCAGCCAGGACAGGGGGCCCTACGAGCAGTACTTC; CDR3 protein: CASSQDRGPYEQYF
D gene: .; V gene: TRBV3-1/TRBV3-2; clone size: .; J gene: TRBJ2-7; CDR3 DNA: TGTGCCAGCAGCCAAAAGCCGGGGGCCTACGAGCAGTACTTC; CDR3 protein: CASSQKPGAYEQYF
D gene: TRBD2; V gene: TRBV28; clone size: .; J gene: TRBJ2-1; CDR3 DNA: TGTGCCAGCAGTCCCTACAGCGGGAGGCCCAATGAGCAGTTCTTC; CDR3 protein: CASSPYSGRPNEQFF
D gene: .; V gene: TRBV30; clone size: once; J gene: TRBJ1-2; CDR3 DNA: TGTGCCTGGAGTGCCCATGAGCTAAACTATGGCTACACCTTC; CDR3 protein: CAWSAHELNYGYTF
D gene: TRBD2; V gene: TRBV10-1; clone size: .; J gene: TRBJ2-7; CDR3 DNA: TGCGCCAGCAGTGATTATATTAGCGGGACCTACGAGCAGTACTTC; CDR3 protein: CASSDYISGTYEQYF
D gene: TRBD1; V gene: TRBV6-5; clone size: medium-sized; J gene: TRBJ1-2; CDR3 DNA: TGTGCCAGCAGTTATAGACAGGGGTATGGCTACACCTTC; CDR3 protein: CASSYRQGYGYTF